Described below is a single T cell receptor beta chain sequence and its context. Individuals drawn from some 25 US areas were about 18 to 90 years old. The study recruited exposed participants who had met a COVID-19 case within 2 weeks before entry. Methods used by the authors: Amplified reference gene primers provided the basis for estimating nucleated cell counts. Only in-frame clones appear in the TCRdb table, and some are missing; sequencing was by immunoSEQ multiplex PCR. The V and J calls and clone size were taken over from that table, and D and trimming were inferred from the DNA. In the table there are roughly 400,000 clones, approximately 90% of which are singletons. This sample is drawn from a study of blood T cell repertoires in COVID-19. Study overall: The cDNA or gDNA used as material had been derived from T cells, B-cell-depleted T cells, or PBMCs.

CDR3 size: 12 residues. Germline CDR1 is SEHNR and CDR2 is FQNEAQ (reference sequence). V lost 5 bases and J lost 6, with 8 bases in between. This clonotype originated in a woman aged 18-35 years who had been exposed to COVID-19. Sequencing was done on a sample of PBMCs or T cells enriched from blood (not recorded which). The V and J genes are TRBV7-9 and TRBJ2-1; D remains ambiguous. The CDR3 DNA reads as TGTGCCAGCAGCCCCGTCGGCAATGAGCAGTTCTTC. Its translation is CASSPVGNEQFF.